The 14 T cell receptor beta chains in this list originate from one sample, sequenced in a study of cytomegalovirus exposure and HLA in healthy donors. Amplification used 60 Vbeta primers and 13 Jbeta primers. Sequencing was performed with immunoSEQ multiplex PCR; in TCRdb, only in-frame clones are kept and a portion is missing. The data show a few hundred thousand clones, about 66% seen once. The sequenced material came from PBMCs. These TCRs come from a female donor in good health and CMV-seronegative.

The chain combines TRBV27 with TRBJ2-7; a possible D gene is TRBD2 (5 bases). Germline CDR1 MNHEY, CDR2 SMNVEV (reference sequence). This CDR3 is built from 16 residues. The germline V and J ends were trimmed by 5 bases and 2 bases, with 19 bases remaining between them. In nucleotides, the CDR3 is TGTGCCAGCAGTCCGGGTAGGGAGTCCATTACCTACGAGCAGTACTTC. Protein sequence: CASSPGRESITYEQYF.

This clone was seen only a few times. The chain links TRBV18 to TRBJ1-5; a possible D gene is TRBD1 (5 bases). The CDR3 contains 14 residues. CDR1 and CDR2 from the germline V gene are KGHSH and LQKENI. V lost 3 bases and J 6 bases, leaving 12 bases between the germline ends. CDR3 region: CASSPMDQGQPQHF. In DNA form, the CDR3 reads TGTGCCAGCTCACCTATGGATCAGGGTCAGCCCCAGCATTTT. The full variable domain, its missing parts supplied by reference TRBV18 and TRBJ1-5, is NAGVMQNPRHLVRRRGQEARLRCSPMKGHSHVYWYRQLPEEGLKFMVYLQKENIIDESGMPKERFSAEFPKEGPSILRIQQVVRGDSAAYFCASSPMDQGQPQHFGDGTRLSIL.

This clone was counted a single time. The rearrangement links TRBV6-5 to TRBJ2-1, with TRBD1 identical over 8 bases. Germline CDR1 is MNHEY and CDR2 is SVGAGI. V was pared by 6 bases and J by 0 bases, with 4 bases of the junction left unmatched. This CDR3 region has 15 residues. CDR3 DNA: TGTGCCAGCAGGAGACAGGGGACCTCCTACAATGAGCAGTTCTTC. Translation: CASRRQGTSYNEQFF.

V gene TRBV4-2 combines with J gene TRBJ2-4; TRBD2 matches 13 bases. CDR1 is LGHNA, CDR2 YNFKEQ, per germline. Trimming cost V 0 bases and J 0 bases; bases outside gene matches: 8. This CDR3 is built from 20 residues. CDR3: CASSQDLLAGGPLAKNIQYF. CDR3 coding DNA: TGTGCCAGCAGCCAAGATCTACTAGCGGGAGGGCCGCTAGCCAAAAACATTCAGTACTTC.

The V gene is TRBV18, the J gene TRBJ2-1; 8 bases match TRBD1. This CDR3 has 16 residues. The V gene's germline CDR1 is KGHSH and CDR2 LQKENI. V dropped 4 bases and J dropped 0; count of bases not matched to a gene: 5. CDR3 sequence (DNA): TGTGCCAGCTCACTACAGGGGGGTAGCTCCTACAATGAGCAGTTCTTC. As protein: CASSLQGGSSYNEQFF.

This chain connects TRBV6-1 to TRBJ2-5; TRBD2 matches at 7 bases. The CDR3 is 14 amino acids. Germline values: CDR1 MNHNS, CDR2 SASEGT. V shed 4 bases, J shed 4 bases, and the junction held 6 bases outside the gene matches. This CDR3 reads CASSAVIAGETQYF. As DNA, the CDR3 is TGTGCCAGCAGTGCCGTAATAGCGGGAGAGACCCAGTACTTC.

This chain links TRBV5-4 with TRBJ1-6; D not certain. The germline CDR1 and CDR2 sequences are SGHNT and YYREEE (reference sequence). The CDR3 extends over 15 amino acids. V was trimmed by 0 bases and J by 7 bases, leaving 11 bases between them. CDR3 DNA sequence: TGTGCCAGCAGCTTGGAACTACCGGAGAATTCACCCCTCCACTTT. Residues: CASSLELPENSPLHF.

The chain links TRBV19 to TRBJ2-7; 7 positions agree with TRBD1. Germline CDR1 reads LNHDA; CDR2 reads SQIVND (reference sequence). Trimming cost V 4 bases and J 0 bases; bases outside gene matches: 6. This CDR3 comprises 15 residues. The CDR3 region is CASSKQGLPSYEQYF. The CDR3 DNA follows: TGTGCCAGTAGTAAACAGGGGCTTCCCTCCTACGAGCAGTACTTC. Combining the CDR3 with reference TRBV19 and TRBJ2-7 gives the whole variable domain DGGITQSPKYLFRKEGQNVTLSCEQNLNHDAMYWYRQDPGQGLRLIYYSQIVNDFQKGDIAEGYSVSREKKESFPLTVTSAQKNPTAFYLCASSKQGLPSYEQYFGPGTRLTVT.

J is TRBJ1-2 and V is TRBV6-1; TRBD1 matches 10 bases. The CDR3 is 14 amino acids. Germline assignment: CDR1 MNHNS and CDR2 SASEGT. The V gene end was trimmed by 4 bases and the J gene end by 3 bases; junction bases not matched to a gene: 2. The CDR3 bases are TGTGCCAGCAGTGGGACAGGGGGGTACTATGGCTACACCTTC. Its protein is CASSGTGGYYGYTF.

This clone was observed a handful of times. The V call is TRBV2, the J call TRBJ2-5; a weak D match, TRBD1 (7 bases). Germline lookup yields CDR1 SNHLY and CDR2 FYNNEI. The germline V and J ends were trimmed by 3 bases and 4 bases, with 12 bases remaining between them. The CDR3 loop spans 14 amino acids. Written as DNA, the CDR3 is TGTGCCAGCAGTGACAACAGGGGAGGAGAGACCCAGTACTTC. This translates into CASSDNRGGETQYF.

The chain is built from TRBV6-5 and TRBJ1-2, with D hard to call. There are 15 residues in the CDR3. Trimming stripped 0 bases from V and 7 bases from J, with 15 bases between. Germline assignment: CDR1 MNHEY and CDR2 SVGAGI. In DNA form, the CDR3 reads TGTGCCAGCAGTTACTCGCTAAAGCAGGCGGGTGGCTACACCTTC. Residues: CASSYSLKQAGGYTF.

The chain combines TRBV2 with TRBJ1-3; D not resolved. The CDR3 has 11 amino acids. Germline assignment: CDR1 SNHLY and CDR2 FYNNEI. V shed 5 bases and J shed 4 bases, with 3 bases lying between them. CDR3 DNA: TGTGCCAGCAGTCTCGGAAACACCATATATTTT. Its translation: CASSLGNTIYF. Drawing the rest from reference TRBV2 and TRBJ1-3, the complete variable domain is EPEVTQTPSHQVTQMGQEVILRCVPISNHLYFYWYRQILGQKVEFLVSFYNNEISEKSEIFDDQFSVERPDGSNFTLKIRSTKLEDSAMYFCASSLGNTIYFGEGSWLTVV.

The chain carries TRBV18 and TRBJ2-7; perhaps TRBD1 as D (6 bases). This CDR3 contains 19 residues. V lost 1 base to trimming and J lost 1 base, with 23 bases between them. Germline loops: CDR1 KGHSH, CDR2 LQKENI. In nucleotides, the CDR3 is TGTGCCAGCTCACCACAACAGGGAGTTATGACCGGGTCTTCCTACGAGCAGTACTTC. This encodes CASSPQQGVMTGSSYEQYF.

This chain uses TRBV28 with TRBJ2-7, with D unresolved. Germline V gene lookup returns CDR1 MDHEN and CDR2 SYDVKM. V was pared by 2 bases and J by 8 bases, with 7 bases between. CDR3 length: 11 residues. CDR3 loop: CASSLTDKQYF. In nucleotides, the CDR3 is TGTGCCAGCAGTTTAACAGACAAGCAGTACTTC. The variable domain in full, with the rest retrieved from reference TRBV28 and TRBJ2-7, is DVKVTQSSRYLVKRTGEKVFLECVQDMDHENMFWYRQDPGLGLRLIYFSYDVKMKEKGDIPEGYSVSREKKERFSLILESASTNQTSMYLCASSLTDKQYFGPGTRLTVT.